The rows below give T cell receptor beta chains drawn from one sample of a study of shared clonotypes between healthy human individuals. Here immunoSEQ multiplex PCR was the method, and the copy in TCRdb shows in-frame clones only, minus some. This table holds 550,000 to 650,000 clones, about 95% found once. The sequenced sample consisted of naive CD8+ T cells sorted from blood. These receptors were taken from a woman aged 30 to 39 in good health. Both conserved end residues are part of each CDR3. D genes are given only for firm matches. The size of a clone is reported for some rows only, either as once, few or many, or as a class for expanded clones.

J gene: TRBJ2-7; V gene: TRBV30; CDR3 length: 13; D gene: .; clone size: once; CDR3 DNA: TGTGCCTGGACCACGGGACATAACTACGAGCAGTACTTC; CDR3 protein: CAWTTGHNYEQYF
J gene: TRBJ2-3; V gene: TRBV2; CDR3 length: 13; D gene: .; clone size: .; CDR3 DNA: TGTGCCAGCAGGATTAGAAGCACAGATACGCAGTATTTT; CDR3 protein: CASRIRSTDTQYF
J gene: TRBJ2-7; V gene: TRBV11-2; CDR3 length: 16; D gene: TRBD2; clone size: .; CDR3 DNA: TGTGCCAGCAGCTTAGAGGTAGCGGGAGTCCTGGGCGAGCAGTACTTC; CDR3 protein: CASSLEVAGVLGEQYF
J gene: TRBJ2-3; V gene: TRBV7-6; CDR3 length: 13; D gene: .; clone size: .; CDR3 DNA: TGTGCCAGCAGCTTAATGCGCACAGATACGCAGTATTTT; CDR3 protein: CASSLMRTDTQYF
J gene: TRBJ2-7; V gene: TRBV7-9; CDR3 length: 13; D gene: TRBD1; clone size: .; CDR3 DNA: TGTGCCAGCAGCGCGACAGGGGGCAACGAGCAGTACTTC; CDR3 protein: CASSATGGNEQYF
J gene: TRBJ1-1; V gene: TRBV11-1; CDR3 length: 15; D gene: .; clone size: .; CDR3 DNA: TGTGCCAGCAGCTTAGCGCGCGGGATACGGAGTGAAGCTTTCTTT; CDR3 protein: CASSLARGIRSEAFF
J gene: TRBJ1-2; V gene: TRBV6-5; CDR3 length: 15; D gene: .; clone size: .; CDR3 DNA: TGTGCCAGCAGTCCTCTCCGACAAAACCTGGATGGCTACACCTTC; CDR3 protein: CASSPLRQNLDGYTF
J gene: TRBJ2-1; V gene: TRBV5-6; CDR3 length: 16; D gene: .; clone size: .; CDR3 DNA: TGTGCCAGCAGCTCCCCAACCGGGGCGTATTACAATGAGCAGTTCTTC; CDR3 protein: CASSSPTGAYYNEQFF
J gene: TRBJ2-5; V gene: TRBV7-2; CDR3 length: 18; D gene: TRBD2; clone size: .; CDR3 DNA: TGTGCCAGCAGCTGGACCTACAGCGGGCGGGAGGGCCCAGAGACCCAGTACTTC; CDR3 protein: CASSWTYSGREGPETQYF
J gene: TRBJ1-2; V gene: TRBV2; CDR3 length: 15; D gene: TRBD1; clone size: .; CDR3 DNA: TGTGCCAGCAGTGACCCGGGACAGGGGAACTATGGCTACACCTTC; CDR3 protein: CASSDPGQGNYGYTF
J gene: TRBJ2-1; V gene: TRBV2; CDR3 length: 17; D gene: .; clone size: .; CDR3 DNA: TGTGCCAGCAATCCTACGGTGGGGACAAATGGAAACGATGAGCAGTTCTTC; CDR3 protein: CASNPTVGTNGNDEQFF
J gene: TRBJ2-7; V gene: TRBV27; CDR3 length: 13; D gene: .; clone size: .; CDR3 DNA: TGTGCCAGCAGCCCTGGGTTGCGCCACGAGCAGTACTTC; CDR3 protein: CASSPGLRHEQYF
J gene: TRBJ2-5; V gene: TRBV9; CDR3 length: 13; D gene: .; clone size: .; CDR3 DNA: TGTGCCAGCAGCGGGGCAAGGGAAGAGACCCAGTACTTC; CDR3 protein: CASSGAREETQYF
J gene: TRBJ2-1; V gene: TRBV7-6; CDR3 length: 14; D gene: .; clone size: few; CDR3 DNA: TGTGCCAGCAGCTTAGGGGGAACCTACAATGAGCAGTTCTTC; CDR3 protein: CASSLGGTYNEQFF
J gene: TRBJ1-5; V gene: TRBV19; CDR3 length: 14; D gene: TRBD1; clone size: .; CDR3 DNA: TGTGCCAGTTCAGACAGGGGGTATGGTCAGCCCCAGCATTTT; CDR3 protein: CASSDRGYGQPQHF
J gene: TRBJ1-1; V gene: TRBV13; CDR3 length: 14; D gene: TRBD1; clone size: .; CDR3 DNA: TGTGCCAGCAGCACCGGGACAGTAAACACTGAAGCTTTCTTT; CDR3 protein: CASSTGTVNTEAFF
J gene: TRBJ1-4; V gene: TRBV30; CDR3 length: 13; D gene: .; clone size: few; CDR3 DNA: TGTGCCTGGAGGTCTTTTGGTAATGAAAAACTGTTTTTT; CDR3 protein: CAWRSFGNEKLFF
J gene: TRBJ1-4; V gene: TRBV6-5; CDR3 length: 15; D gene: TRBD1; clone size: .; CDR3 DNA: TGTGCCAGCAGTTGGACAGGGGCAACTAATGAAAAACTGTTTTTT; CDR3 protein: CASSWTGATNEKLFF
J gene: TRBJ1-2; V gene: TRBV2; CDR3 length: 15; D gene: .; clone size: .; CDR3 DNA: TGTGCCAGCAGTCCGAGGGACAATTTTTTTTATGGCTACACCTTC; CDR3 protein: CASSPRDNFFYGYTF
J gene: TRBJ2-3; V gene: TRBV30; CDR3 length: 15; D gene: TRBD2; clone size: .; CDR3 DNA: TGTGCCTCAAAAAAAGGACTAGCGGTGACAGATACGCAGTATTTT; CDR3 protein: CASKKGLAVTDTQYF
J gene: TRBJ2-7; V gene: TRBV5-4; CDR3 length: 14; D gene: TRBD2; clone size: .; CDR3 DNA: TGTGCCAGCAGCTCCGGGACTAGTGTCTACGAGCAGTACTTC; CDR3 protein: CASSSGTSVYEQYF
J gene: TRBJ1-1; V gene: TRBV7-9; CDR3 length: 12; D gene: .; clone size: .; CDR3 DNA: TGTGCCAGCAGCCCCGCCAGAACTGAAGCTTTCTTT; CDR3 protein: CASSPARTEAFF
J gene: TRBJ2-1; V gene: TRBV27; CDR3 length: 17; D gene: TRBD1; clone size: once; CDR3 DNA: TGTGCCAGCAGTTTACTTCCTGGTGGGACAGGGGACAATGAGCAGTTCTTC; CDR3 protein: CASSLLPGGTGDNEQFF
J gene: TRBJ2-5; V gene: TRBV4-1; CDR3 length: 17; D gene: TRBD1; clone size: .; CDR3 DNA: TGCGCCAGCAGCCAAGAGGTGACGCGACAGGGGGCGGAGACCCAGTACTTC; CDR3 protein: CASSQEVTRQGAETQYF
J gene: TRBJ2-7; V gene: TRBV11-2; CDR3 length: 12; D gene: .; clone size: .; CDR3 DNA: TGTGCCAGCAGCTCAGGACGCCTAGAGCAGTACTTC; CDR3 protein: CASSSGRLEQYF
J gene: TRBJ2-5; V gene: TRBV11-2; CDR3 length: 15; D gene: .; clone size: once; CDR3 DNA: TGTGCCAGCAGCTGGGTAGCAGACGTCCAAGAGACCCAGTACTTC; CDR3 protein: CASSWVADVQETQYF
J gene: TRBJ2-2; V gene: TRBV5-1; CDR3 length: 16; D gene: .; clone size: once; CDR3 DNA: TGCGCCAGCAGCTTGGATCGGTGGGGTGGCACCGGGGAGCTGTTTTTT; CDR3 protein: CASSLDRWGGTGELFF
J gene: TRBJ2-7; V gene: TRBV4-1; CDR3 length: 18; D gene: .; clone size: .; CDR3 DNA: TGCGCCAGCAGCCAAGATCAGGCAGGTCAGAATAGACCCTACGAGCAGTACTTC; CDR3 protein: CASSQDQAGQNRPYEQYF
J gene: TRBJ1-1; V gene: TRBV15; CDR3 length: 14; D gene: .; clone size: .; CDR3 DNA: TGTGCCACCAGCAGAGATGCCCCAAACACTGAAGCTTTCTTT; CDR3 protein: CATSRDAPNTEAFF
J gene: TRBJ2-1; V gene: TRBV11-2; CDR3 length: 14; D gene: .; clone size: once; CDR3 DNA: TGTGCCAGCAGCTTATTAGCCTCTAGTAATGAGCAGTTCTTC; CDR3 protein: CASSLLASSNEQFF
J gene: TRBJ2-7; V gene: TRBV28; CDR3 length: 14; D gene: .; clone size: .; CDR3 DNA: TGTGCCAGCAGCCATGTAGCGGAGTCCTACGAGCAGTACTTC; CDR3 protein: CASSHVAESYEQYF
J gene: TRBJ2-7; V gene: TRBV29-1; CDR3 length: 12; D gene: TRBD2; clone size: .; CDR3 DNA: TGCAGCATATTAGCGGGAGAGTACGAGCAGTACTTC; CDR3 protein: CSILAGEYEQYF
J gene: TRBJ2-3; V gene: TRBV27; CDR3 length: 16; D gene: .; clone size: .; CDR3 DNA: TGTGCCAGCAGTCGACTTCTAGCTGCGGGGCCAGATACGCAGTATTTT; CDR3 protein: CASSRLLAAGPDTQYF
J gene: TRBJ1-1; V gene: TRBV30; CDR3 length: 13; D gene: .; clone size: .; CDR3 DNA: TGTGCCTGGAGTTGGGGAGGGAACACTGAAGCTTTCTTT; CDR3 protein: CAWSWGGNTEAFF
J gene: TRBJ2-3; V gene: TRBV28; CDR3 length: 17; D gene: .; clone size: .; CDR3 DNA: TGTGCCGTGCTGCGAGATACGGCTATCTGGAGTACAGATACGCAGTATTTT; CDR3 protein: CAVLRDTAIWSTDTQYF
J gene: TRBJ2-5; V gene: TRBV13; CDR3 length: 14; D gene: TRBD1; clone size: .; CDR3 DNA: TGTGCCAGCAGCTCTTGGGACAGAGAAGAGACCCAGTACTTC; CDR3 protein: CASSSWDREETQYF
J gene: TRBJ2-2; V gene: TRBV28; CDR3 length: 15; D gene: .; clone size: .; CDR3 DNA: TGTGCCAGCAGTTTAGGGGGAGGATCCGCCGGGGAGCTGTTTTTT; CDR3 protein: CASSLGGGSAGELFF
J gene: TRBJ2-7; V gene: TRBV18; CDR3 length: 15; D gene: .; clone size: .; CDR3 DNA: TGTGCCAGCTCACCTCCCGAGGGGATATTCTACGAGCAGTACTTC; CDR3 protein: CASSPPEGIFYEQYF
J gene: TRBJ2-7; V gene: TRBV29-1; CDR3 length: 10; D gene: .; clone size: .; CDR3 DNA: TGCAGTGTACGGAACTACGAGCAGTACTTC; CDR3 protein: CSVRNYEQYF